Detailed here is one T cell receptor beta chain. This record comes from a study of blood T cell repertoires in COVID-19. Overall study context: The study drew acute and convalescent COVID-19 samples from the United States, Italy and Spain. T cells, B-cell-depleted T cells, or PBMCs provided the cDNA or gDNA that served as material.

Per the germline V gene, CDR1 is SGHTA and CDR2 is FQGNSA. Trimming at V came to 5 bases and at J to 1 base, leaving 4 bases not matched to a gene. This CDR3 has 15 amino acids. Measured with immunoSEQ multiplex PCR; TCRdb has only the in-frame clones, and not every one. The sample contains 350,000 to 400,000 clones, about 88% of which appear only once. Assignment of participants to cohorts was predicated upon participant-reported clinical history. This receptor was obtained from a woman in her thirties who had recovered from COVID-19. This chain uses TRBV7-2 with TRBJ1-5, with 8 nucleotides matching TRBD1. Specimen: PBMCs or T cells enriched from blood (not recorded which). The CDR3 sequence is CASSGWTGSNQPQHF. CDR3 nucleotides: TGTGCCAGCAGCGGATGGACAGGGAGCAATCAGCCCCAGCATTTT. The complete variable domain, with remaining parts taken from reference TRBV7-2 and TRBJ1-5, reads GAGVSQSPSNKVTEKGKDVELRCDPISGHTALYWYRQSLGQGLEFLIYFQGNSAPDKSGLPSDRFSAERTGGSVSTLTIQRTQQEDSAVYLCASSGWTGSNQPQHFGDGTRLSIL.